The 2 T cell receptor beta chains given below trace back to one sample, sequenced in a study of technical replicates of blood from a handful of donors. Data came from immunoSEQ multiplex PCR; TCRdb stores just in-frame clones and leaves some out. The table has 85,000 to 100,000 clones, 85% to 95% seen once. The sample consisted of T cells isolated from PBMCs. Receptors originate from a human donor in good health.

This chain links TRBV4-1 with TRBJ2-1; TRBD2 is a possible D gene (6 bases). The CDR3 length is 16 residues. Trimming removed 2 bases at V and 4 bases at J, with 15 bases between. The V gene's germline CDR1 is MGHRA and CDR2 YSYEKL. The CDR3 DNA is TGCGCCAGCAGCCAAAGTCCCGTGACTAGTTACAATGAGCAGTTCTTC. Translation: CASSQSPVTSYNEQFF.

The chain carries TRBV19 and TRBJ2-7; weak D call: TRBD1 (6 bases). The CDR3 length is 14 residues. Trimming removed 2 bases from V and 5 bases from J, with 13 bases in between. Germline-derived CDR1 and CDR2 are LNHDA and SQIVND (reference sequence). The CDR3 is CASSIRGHLDEQYF. The DNA for the CDR3 is TGTGCCAGTAGTATACGGGGACATCTGGACGAGCAGTACTTC.